A selection of T cell receptor beta chains follows, all from one sample in a study of lung T cells in sarcoidosis with Löfgren's syndrome. Using its own MiXCR run on the reads, TCRdb lists one record per CDR3 protein. The table includes more than 50,000 distinct CDR3 sequences, around 20% detected once. Sequenced sample: CD4+ T cells from PBMCs. These receptors originate from a human donor with sarcoidosis (Löfgren's syndrome or another form), or a control subject (not recorded which). The CDR3 runs from the conserved cysteine through the conserved F or W. A D gene is named only where the DNA matches it firmly. A row's size may be missing; if present it is once, few, many or a size class.

J gene: TRBJ1-1; D gene: .; clone size: .; V gene: TRBV11-2; CDR3 length: 13; CDR3 DNA: TGTGCCAGCAGCCCCCGCCTAGACACTGAAGCTTTCTTT; CDR3 protein: CASSPRLDTEAFF
J gene: TRBJ2-3; D gene: .; clone size: few; V gene: TRBV5-1; CDR3 length: 16; CDR3 DNA: TGCGCCAGCAGCTCTGAATCACAGGGACCCACAGATACGCAGTATTTT; CDR3 protein: CASSSESQGPTDTQYF
J gene: TRBJ1-1; D gene: .; clone size: many; V gene: TRBV7-2; CDR3 length: 13; CDR3 DNA: TGTGCCAGCAGCCCAACAGGGATCACTGAAGCTTTCTTT; CDR3 protein: CASSPTGITEAFF
J gene: TRBJ1-1; D gene: .; clone size: many; V gene: TRBV27; CDR3 length: 15; CDR3 DNA: TGTGCCAGCAGTATAAGCTTCAGGGGGAACACTGAAGCTTTCTTT; CDR3 protein: CASSISFRGNTEAFF
J gene: TRBJ1-1; D gene: TRBD1; clone size: many; V gene: TRBV27; CDR3 length: 17; CDR3 DNA: TGTGCCAGCAGTCCAATCTCCAAAGGACAGGAGAACACTGAAGCTTTCTTT; CDR3 protein: CASSPISKGQENTEAFF
J gene: TRBJ2-3; D gene: TRBD1; clone size: many; V gene: TRBV7-2; CDR3 length: 15; CDR3 DNA: TGTGCCAGCAGCTCCGGACAGGGCGACACAGATACGCAGTATTTT; CDR3 protein: CASSSGQGDTDTQYF
J gene: TRBJ1-4; D gene: .; clone size: many; V gene: TRBV10-1; CDR3 length: 13; CDR3 DNA: TGCGCCAGCAGTGGAGACACCAATGAAAAACTGTTTTTT; CDR3 protein: CASSGDTNEKLFF
J gene: TRBJ2-7; D gene: .; clone size: .; V gene: TRBV7-2; CDR3 length: 14; CDR3 DNA: TGTGCCAGCAGCCAAAGACAGAGGTGGGCCGAGCAGTACTTC; CDR3 protein: CASSQRQRWAEQYF
J gene: TRBJ1-2; D gene: TRBD1; clone size: .; V gene: TRBV18; CDR3 length: 15; CDR3 DNA: TGTGCCAGCTCACCACCGGGGACAGGGAACTATGGCTACACCTTC; CDR3 protein: CASSPPGTGNYGYTF
J gene: TRBJ2-2; D gene: .; clone size: many; V gene: TRBV20-1; CDR3 length: 16; CDR3 DNA: TGCAGTGCTAGAGCCGGAAAATTTGCGAACACCGGGGAGCTGTTTTTT; CDR3 protein: CSARAGKFANTGELFF
J gene: TRBJ1-2; D gene: TRBD1; clone size: few; V gene: TRBV2; CDR3 length: 15; CDR3 DNA: TGTGCCAGCAGGGACCCGGGACAGGGAGGTTATGGCTACACCTTC; CDR3 protein: CASRDPGQGGYGYTF
J gene: TRBJ2-7; D gene: .; clone size: many; V gene: TRBV27; CDR3 length: 15; CDR3 DNA: TGTGCCAGCAGTTCCGCGACTATTAGCTCCTACGAGCAGTACTTC; CDR3 protein: CASSSATISSYEQYF
J gene: TRBJ2-5; D gene: .; clone size: few; V gene: TRBV5-4; CDR3 length: 16; CDR3 DNA: TGTGCCAGCAGCTCCACTATTTCGACTAGTAGGGAGACCCAGTACTTC; CDR3 protein: CASSSTISTSRETQYF
J gene: TRBJ1-1; D gene: .; clone size: few; V gene: TRBV30; CDR3 length: 13; CDR3 DNA: TGTGCCTGGAGTGCCCGAGGACCCGATGAAGCTTTCTTT; CDR3 protein: CAWSARGPDEAFF
J gene: TRBJ2-1; D gene: .; clone size: few; V gene: TRBV7-2; CDR3 length: 13; CDR3 DNA: TGTGCCAGCAGGTCCAGCCATTACAATGAGCAGTTCTTC; CDR3 protein: CASRSSHYNEQFF
J gene: TRBJ2-7; D gene: TRBD2; clone size: many; V gene: TRBV27; CDR3 length: 15; CDR3 DNA: TGTGCCACCGGCCCCAGAGCGGGAGCGTTCTACGAGCAGTACTTC; CDR3 protein: CATGPRAGAFYEQYF
J gene: TRBJ2-1; D gene: .; clone size: many; V gene: TRBV20-1; CDR3 length: 14; CDR3 DNA: TGCAGTGCAGAGGAGGGATTGCGTTACAATGAGCAGTTCTTC; CDR3 protein: CSAEEGLRYNEQFF
J gene: TRBJ2-7; D gene: .; clone size: many; V gene: TRBV27; CDR3 length: 14; CDR3 DNA: TGTGCCAGCAGAACCGGGACCTCTACCTACGAGCAGTACTTC; CDR3 protein: CASRTGTSTYEQYF
J gene: TRBJ2-2; D gene: TRBD1; clone size: .; V gene: TRBV5-4; CDR3 length: 16; CDR3 DNA: TGTGCCAGCAGCTCGGGGACAGGGGCGAACACCGGGGAGCTGTTTTTT; CDR3 protein: CASSSGTGANTGELFF
J gene: TRBJ2-1; D gene: .; clone size: many; V gene: TRBV6-1; CDR3 length: 14; CDR3 DNA: TGTGCCAGCAGAGACAGCCTAGGACGCAATGAGCAGTTCTTC; CDR3 protein: CASRDSLGRNEQFF
J gene: TRBJ1-6; D gene: TRBD1; clone size: few; V gene: TRBV18; CDR3 length: 17; CDR3 DNA: TGTGCCAGCTCACCACCGAGAATCGCAGGGGGCTATTCACCCCTCCACTTT; CDR3 protein: CASSPPRIAGGYSPLHF
J gene: TRBJ2-5; D gene: TRBD2; clone size: many; V gene: TRBV6-6; CDR3 length: 17; CDR3 DNA: TGTGCCAGCAGTTACGGTGGTACTAGCGGGTCCCAAGAGACCCAGTACTTC; CDR3 protein: CASSYGGTSGSQETQYF
J gene: TRBJ2-7; D gene: .; clone size: many; V gene: TRBV18; CDR3 length: 12; CDR3 DNA: TGTGCCAGCTCGCAACAGTCCTACGAGCAGTACTTC; CDR3 protein: CASSQQSYEQYF
J gene: TRBJ2-7; D gene: TRBD1; clone size: many; V gene: TRBV28; CDR3 length: 17; CDR3 DNA: TGTGCCAGCAGTCCTAGCCCTGACAGGGTAAGCTCCTACGAGCAGTACTTC; CDR3 protein: CASSPSPDRVSSYEQYF
J gene: TRBJ2-4; D gene: .; clone size: many; V gene: TRBV28; CDR3 length: 14; CDR3 DNA: TGTGCCATCCAGTCAACAGTAGCCAAAAACATTCAGTACTTC; CDR3 protein: CAIQSTVAKNIQYF
J gene: TRBJ2-2; D gene: .; clone size: many; V gene: TRBV7-9; CDR3 length: 12; CDR3 DNA: TGTGCCAGCAGCTTAACCACCGGGGAGCTGTTTTTT; CDR3 protein: CASSLTTGELFF
J gene: TRBJ2-3; D gene: TRBD1; clone size: .; V gene: TRBV5-1; CDR3 length: 15; CDR3 DNA: TGCGCCAGCAGCACAGGACAGGGTGTCACAGATACGCTGTATTTT; CDR3 protein: CASSTGQGVTDTLYF
J gene: TRBJ2-6; D gene: .; clone size: .; V gene: TRBV5-1; CDR3 length: 15; CDR3 DNA: TGCGCCAGCAGCTTCGGGGACTCTGGGGCCAACGTCCTGACTTTC; CDR3 protein: CASSFGDSGANVLTF
J gene: TRBJ2-1; D gene: .; clone size: many; V gene: TRBV6-1; CDR3 length: 16; CDR3 DNA: TGTGCCAGCAGTCTCCAAGTCGATTTTCGGAGGAATGAGCAGTTCTTC; CDR3 protein: CASSLQVDFRRNEQFF
J gene: TRBJ1-1; D gene: .; clone size: .; V gene: TRBV7-9; CDR3 length: 13; CDR3 DNA: TGTGCCAGCAGCCCGTACTCGGACACTGAAGCTTTCTTT; CDR3 protein: CASSPYSDTEAFF
J gene: TRBJ1-2; D gene: TRBD1; clone size: many; V gene: TRBV6-1; CDR3 length: 13; CDR3 DNA: TGTGCCAGCAGCCCAGGACAGGGGTGGGGCTACACCTTC; CDR3 protein: CASSPGQGWGYTF
J gene: TRBJ2-7; D gene: .; clone size: .; V gene: TRBV9; CDR3 length: 15; CDR3 DNA: TGTGCCAGCAGCGTAGACCCAGGGTATGCCTACGAGCAGTACTTC; CDR3 protein: CASSVDPGYAYEQYF
J gene: TRBJ1-5; D gene: TRBD1; clone size: medium-sized; V gene: TRBV15; CDR3 length: 18; CDR3 DNA: TGTGCCACCAGCAGTGCCAGGACAGGGGGGTTCGGCAATCAGCCCCAGCATTTT; CDR3 protein: CATSSARTGGFGNQPQHF
J gene: TRBJ2-7; D gene: .; clone size: many; V gene: TRBV6-1; CDR3 length: 12; CDR3 DNA: TGTGCCAGCAGTTCACCTTGGTACGAGCAGTACTTC; CDR3 protein: CASSSPWYEQYF
J gene: TRBJ2-7; D gene: TRBD1; clone size: .; V gene: TRBV18; CDR3 length: 14; CDR3 DNA: TGTGCCAGCTCAACCGGGACAGGGTTATACGAGCAGTACTTC; CDR3 protein: CASSTGTGLYEQYF
J gene: TRBJ1-4; D gene: .; clone size: .; V gene: TRBV29-1; CDR3 length: 15; CDR3 DNA: TGCAGCGCCGTCAATACGGGAAGTGGAGACGAAAAACTGTTTTTT; CDR3 protein: CSAVNTGSGDEKLFF
J gene: TRBJ1-2; D gene: TRBD1; clone size: many; V gene: TRBV20-1; CDR3 length: 14; CDR3 DNA: TGCAGTGCTAGGAGGGGACAGGGGAGATCTGGCTACACCTTC; CDR3 protein: CSARRGQGRSGYTF
J gene: TRBJ2-3; D gene: .; clone size: .; V gene: TRBV29-1; CDR3 length: 12; CDR3 DNA: TGCAGCGTCGTTAGCGGCACAGATACGCAGTATTTT; CDR3 protein: CSVVSGTDTQYF
J gene: TRBJ2-7; D gene: TRBD2; clone size: many; V gene: TRBV6-1; CDR3 length: 17; CDR3 DNA: TGTGCCACCTACGCCGGGACTAGCGTTTTTAGCTCCTACGAGCAGTACTTC; CDR3 protein: CATYAGTSVFSSYEQYF
J gene: TRBJ2-3; D gene: TRBD2; clone size: many; V gene: TRBV20-1; CDR3 length: 16; CDR3 DNA: TGCAGTGCTACCACGGGACTAGCGGGAGAGGCAGATACGCAGTATTTT; CDR3 protein: CSATTGLAGEADTQYF
J gene: TRBJ1-6; D gene: .; clone size: few; V gene: TRBV28; CDR3 length: 13; CDR3 DNA: TGTGCCACGGTCCGGGACCCTAATTCACCCCTCCACTTT; CDR3 protein: CATVRDPNSPLHF
J gene: TRBJ1-1; D gene: .; clone size: many; V gene: TRBV28; CDR3 length: 12; CDR3 DNA: TGTGCCAGCAGTCGCCGCTACACTGAAGCTTTCTTT; CDR3 protein: CASSRRYTEAFF
J gene: TRBJ2-3; D gene: TRBD2; clone size: many; V gene: TRBV7-2; CDR3 length: 15; CDR3 DNA: TGTGCCAGCAGCGGGTATAGCGGGGGCCAAGATACGCAGTATTTT; CDR3 protein: CASSGYSGGQDTQYF
J gene: TRBJ1-2; D gene: .; clone size: .; V gene: TRBV2; CDR3 length: 13; CDR3 DNA: TGTGCCAGCAGTCCGACAGCTAACTATGGCTACACCTTC; CDR3 protein: CASSPTANYGYTF
J gene: TRBJ2-3; D gene: .; clone size: .; V gene: TRBV19; CDR3 length: 15; CDR3 DNA: TGTGCCAGTAGTGCCCCCGGGGAGAGTACAGATACGCAGTATTTT; CDR3 protein: CASSAPGESTDTQYF
J gene: TRBJ1-5; D gene: TRBD1; clone size: many; V gene: TRBV10-3; CDR3 length: 14; CDR3 DNA: TGTGCCATCAGCGGGACAGGGTTAACCCAGCCCCAGCATTTT; CDR3 protein: CAISGTGLTQPQHF
J gene: TRBJ1-1; D gene: .; clone size: many; V gene: TRBV27; CDR3 length: 15; CDR3 DNA: TGTGCCAGCAGTTTTATCCGTGGAGGTAACACTGAAGCTTTCTTT; CDR3 protein: CASSFIRGGNTEAFF
J gene: TRBJ2-1; D gene: .; clone size: many; V gene: TRBV20-1; CDR3 length: 14; CDR3 DNA: TGCAGTGCTACCGCGCGGGTCCAGTGGAATGAGCAGTTCTTC; CDR3 protein: CSATARVQWNEQFF
J gene: TRBJ1-2; D gene: .; clone size: few; V gene: TRBV19; CDR3 length: 13; CDR3 DNA: TGTGCCAGTAGTCCCGGACCTAACTATGGCTACACCTTC; CDR3 protein: CASSPGPNYGYTF
J gene: TRBJ1-1; D gene: .; clone size: .; V gene: TRBV28; CDR3 length: 11; CDR3 DNA: TGTGCCAGCATTCAGAACACTGAAGCTTTCTTT; CDR3 protein: CASIQNTEAFF
J gene: TRBJ2-7; D gene: TRBD2; clone size: many; V gene: TRBV20-1; CDR3 length: 13; CDR3 DNA: TGCAGTGCTACTCCCGGGACTACCCTCGAGCAGTACTTC; CDR3 protein: CSATPGTTLEQYF
J gene: TRBJ2-7; D gene: .; clone size: many; V gene: TRBV6-2/TRBV6-3; CDR3 length: 14; CDR3 DNA: TGTGCCAGCAGTTTGGTGGGAGTTATAGCCGAGCAGTACTTC; CDR3 protein: CASSLVGVIAEQYF
J gene: TRBJ1-1; D gene: TRBD1; clone size: many; V gene: TRBV12-3/TRBV12-4; CDR3 length: 14; CDR3 DNA: TGTGCCAGCATCAGACAGGGGGCGAACACTGAAGCTTTCTTT; CDR3 protein: CASIRQGANTEAFF
J gene: TRBJ2-1; D gene: .; clone size: .; V gene: TRBV20-1; CDR3 length: 12; CDR3 DNA: TGCAGTGCGACCCCTAGCTCCAATGAGCAGTTCTTC; CDR3 protein: CSATPSSNEQFF
J gene: TRBJ1-3; D gene: TRBD1; clone size: many; V gene: TRBV6-6; CDR3 length: 15; CDR3 DNA: TGTGCCAGCAGTTACGACAGGGGGCGGGAAAACACCATATATTTT; CDR3 protein: CASSYDRGRENTIYF
J gene: TRBJ1-2; D gene: .; clone size: .; V gene: TRBV20-1; CDR3 length: 15; CDR3 DNA: TGCAGTGCTGGGGGTAGAGAACAGCCTAACTATGGCTACACCTTC; CDR3 protein: CSAGGREQPNYGYTF
J gene: TRBJ2-6; D gene: .; clone size: few; V gene: TRBV27; CDR3 length: 17; CDR3 DNA: TGTGCCAGCAGTTGGACAAGTGCCTTCTCTGGGGCCAACGTCCTGACTTTC; CDR3 protein: CASSWTSAFSGANVLTF
J gene: TRBJ1-4; D gene: .; clone size: many; V gene: TRBV28; CDR3 length: 13; CDR3 DNA: TGTGCCAGCAGTGTAGGGCTGAGAGAAAAACTGTTTTTT; CDR3 protein: CASSVGLREKLFF
J gene: TRBJ2-6; D gene: .; clone size: many; V gene: TRBV7-6; CDR3 length: 13; CDR3 DNA: TGTGCCAGCAGCCTTGGGCAGGCCAACGTCCTGACTTTC; CDR3 protein: CASSLGQANVLTF